One and the same sample provided the 21 T cell receptor beta chains below, sequenced in a study of spatial heterogeneity in lung cancer. Time point specified: sample taken at primary tumor resection. Sequencing of whole RNA from tumor, nontumor lung or frozen PBMC involved no sorting. MiXCR, run by TCRdb on the 5' RACE reads, gives a single entry per CDR3 protein. Of 45,000 or so distinct CDR3 sequences in the sample, 12% were seen once. The source material was PBMCs, sampled at surgery. These receptors were taken from a female donor with early-stage non-small cell lung cancer.

The chain links TRBV7-8 to TRBJ2-7, with D tentatively TRBD1 (5 bases). Germline CDR1 and CDR2: SGHVS and FQNEAQ. The CDR3 spans 15 residues. Trimming removed 2 bases at V and 0 bases at J, with 11 bases between. DNA for the CDR3: TGTGCCAGCAGCTTAAGGTCAGGGCTCTCCTACGAGCAGTACTTC. Translated: CASSLRSGLSYEQYF. Full variable domain (rest looked up from reference TRBV7-8 and TRBJ2-7): GAGVSQSPRYKVAKRGQDVALRCDPISGHVSLFWYQQALGQGPEFLTYFQNEAQLDKSGLPSDRFFAERPEGSVSTLKIQRTQQEDSAVYLCASSLRSGLSYEQYFGPGTRLTVT.

The chain uses TRBV7-2 and TRBJ1-1; D unresolved. Trimming removed 4 bases from V and 0 bases from J, with 9 bases in between. Germline V gives CDR1 SGHTA, CDR2 FQGNSA. This CDR3 is 14 amino acids long. Here the CDR3 DNA reads TGTGCCAGCAGCTCGCTCGGGCTGAACACTGAAGCTTTCTTT. This codes for CASSSLGLNTEAFF.

Only a few counts were recorded for this clonotype. The chain joins TRBV20-1 to TRBJ1-1, with a weak D call TRBD1 (5 bases). V lost 5 bases, J lost 4 bases, and 11 bases lay in between. This CDR3 comprises 12 residues. Germline CDR1 is DFQATT and CDR2 is SNEGSKA (reference sequence). This chain's CDR3 is CSALTGGTEAFF. The CDR3 region has the DNA TGCAGTGCTCTGACGGGGGGCACTGAAGCTTTCTTT.

The sample holds one count of this clonotype. The chain combines TRBV14 with TRBJ1-1; TRBD1 might be the D (5 bases). CDR3 length: 14 residues. V was cut by 4 bases and J by 6 bases, with 15 bases left in between. Germline loops: CDR1 SGHDN, CDR2 FVKESK. The CDR3 sequence is CASSREGWGAEAFF. DNA for the CDR3: TGTGCCAGCAGCCGGGAAGGGTGGGGGGCTGAAGCTTTCTTT.

There are a few counts of this clonotype. This chain uses TRBV7-2 with TRBJ1-6; D is ambiguous. Germline V CDR1 and CDR2: SGHTA, FQGNSA. The CDR3 length is 13 residues. Trimming shortened V by 5 bases and J by 8 bases, and 10 bases separated the two germline ends. CDR3: CASSRDLYSPLHF. CDR3 nucleotide sequence: TGTGCCAGCAGCCGTGACTTGTATTCACCCCTCCACTTT.

On this clonotype itself: This may stem from a read error, because a much larger clone lies one nucleotide away. The chain joins TRBV28 to TRBJ2-6; D is uncertain. The CDR3 length is 13 residues. Germline V gene lookup returns CDR1 MDHEN and CDR2 SYDVKM. In nucleotides, the CDR3 is TGTTCCAGCAGCGACACTGGGGCCAACGTCCTGACTTTC. It specifies CSSSDTGANVLTF.

V and J are TRBV9 and TRBJ1-5, with D possibly being TRBD1 (5 bases). This CDR3 has 15 residues. Germline CDR1 and CDR2: SGDLS and YYNGEE. Trimming took off 4 bases at V and 7 bases at J, with 18 bases between the two ends. CDR3 DNA: TGTGCCAGCAGCCGATCGGGCGGGGGTATGCAGCCCCAGCATTTT. Translated, it gives CASSRSGGGMQPQHF.

J is TRBJ2-5 and V is TRBV5-6; D unresolved. Germline V gene lookup returns CDR1 SGHDT and CDR2 YYEEEE. With 6 bases removed from V and 1 base from J, the gap between germline ends came to 10 bases. This CDR3 has 13 amino acids. The CDR3 nucleotides read TGTGCCAGCACCGGTTTTGGCCAAGAGACCCAGTACTTC. Translating gives CASTGFGQETQYF.

The rearrangement uses TRBV5-1 and TRBJ2-7, with D unresolved. There are 12 residues in the CDR3. From germline, CDR1 is SGHRS and CDR2 YFSETQ. The ends were cut back, 0 bases at V and 2 bases at J, with 3 bases in the middle. The CDR3 loop is CASSLVPYEQYF. DNA for the CDR3: TGCGCCAGCAGCTTGGTGCCCTACGAGCAGTACTTC.

The chain combines TRBV5-4 with TRBJ1-2, with 10 positions matching TRBD1. J gave up 5 bases and V 4 bases, and 8 bases lay outside the gene matches. The germline V gene encodes CDR1 SGHNT and CDR2 YYREEE (reference sequence). This CDR3 contains 15 residues. CDR3 coding DNA: TGTGCCAGCAGCGCGTGGAGACAGGGGGCGTATGGCTACACCTTC. The encoded protein is CASSAWRQGAYGYTF.

This clonotype was seen only a few times. The chain joins TRBV6-5 to TRBJ1-4, with a possible D match to TRBD1 (6 bases). Trimming removed 5 bases from V and 7 bases from J, with 20 bases in between. The CDR3 covers 16 residues. Germline CDR1 is MNHEY and CDR2 is SVGAGI. The CDR3 DNA reads TGTGCCAGCAGTCGCGGTGACAGGCCGAGGGGTGAAAAACTGTTTTTT. The encoded protein is CASSRGDRPRGEKLFF.

About this clonotype itself: An end of the junction does not agree with germline; a read error may underlie this. The chain joins TRBV19 to TRBJ1-6; D is unclear. Germline values: CDR1 LNHDA, CDR2 SQIVND (reference sequence). This CDR3 contains 17 residues. In DNA, the CDR3 is TGTGCCAGTAGTGACGAACCGGGGAGCTCCTATAATTCACCCCTCAACTTT. It encodes CASSDEPGSSYNSPLNF.

This clonotype was seen a few times. The chain has TRBV9 and TRBJ2-3; TRBD2 agrees at 11 bases. Per germline, CDR1 SGDLS and CDR2 YYNGEE. V lost 3 bases and J lost 6; bases outside the gene matches: 9. This CDR3 contains 16 residues. The CDR3 DNA reads TGTGCCAGCAGCGCCGGGACTAGCGGCTCGCGGGATACGCAGTATTTT. As protein: CASSAGTSGSRDTQYF.

V and J are TRBV27 and TRBJ1-1; D is ambiguous. Germline V CDR1 and CDR2: MNHEY, SMNVEV (reference sequence). This CDR3 is 12 amino acids long. The V and J ends lost 4 bases and 6 bases respectively, with 9 bases between them. The CDR3 reads CASSSMSSEAFF. CDR3 DNA: TGTGCCAGCAGTTCTATGTCGTCTGAAGCTTTCTTT.

In this sample, this clonotype turned up many times. The chain uses TRBV5-4 and TRBJ2-2; 10 positions agree with TRBD1. CDR1 and CDR2 (germline): SGHNT, YYREEE (reference sequence). Germline trimming cut 4 bases from V and 7 bases from J; bases unmatched to any gene: 7. The length of the CDR3 is 15 residues. CDR3 sequence: CASSAPGQGNGELFF. The CDR3 DNA reads TGTGCCAGCAGCGCGCCGGGACAGGGGAACGGGGAGCTGTTTTTT.

The chain couples TRBV20-1 to TRBJ1-4; TRBD1 might be the D (5 bases). V lost 6 bases, J lost 8 bases, and 13 bases lay in between. The CDR3 runs to 12 residues. CDR1 is DFQATT and CDR2 is SNEGSKA in the germline V gene (reference sequence). The CDR3 region has the DNA TGCAGTGCCAGGGCCTTGGGAGAAAAACTGTTTTTT. The encoded protein is CSARALGEKLFF.

This chain links TRBV5-1 with TRBJ2-3, with 9 bases identical to TRBD2. V dropped 4 bases and J dropped 7; count of bases not matched to a gene: 7. The germline CDR1 and CDR2 sequences are SGHRS and YFSETQ. This CDR3 region has 14 residues. The CDR3 protein is CASSLTSGQNTQYF. DNA of the CDR3: TGCGCCAGCAGCCTCACTAGCGGGCAAAATACGCAGTATTTT.

This clonotype was counted ten times or more. The CDR3 sequence: CSARVGGTNTEAFF. CDR3 in DNA: TGCAGTGCTAGGGTCGGGGGGACGAACACTGAAGCTTTCTTT. This rearrangement joins TRBV20-1 to TRBJ1-1; possible D gene TRBD1, 5 bases. V was shortened by 3 bases and J by 1 base, with 12 bases between the two germline ends. CDR1 is DFQATT and CDR2 is SNEGSKA in the germline V gene (reference sequence). The CDR3 length is 14 residues.

This clonotype has only a few counts. The gene calls are TRBV2 and TRBJ1-1; D is unclear. V was clipped by 10 bases and J by 6 bases, with 18 bases between them. Germline CDR1 reads SNHLY; CDR2 reads FYNNEI. This CDR3 has 13 amino acids. CDR3 loop: CATELTLFAEAFF. CDR3 nucleotides: TGTGCCACCGAATTGACACTGTTTGCTGAAGCTTTCTTT.

The chain combines TRBV2 with TRBJ2-1, with D possibly being TRBD2 (6 bases). CDR3 length equals 14 residues. V shed 6 bases and J shed 5 bases, with 14 bases lying between them. Germline V CDR1 and CDR2: SNHLY, FYNNEI. CDR3 residues: CASRPSRGNNEQFF. Here the CDR3 DNA reads TGTGCCAGCAGGCCGAGTCGGGGGAACAATGAGCAGTTCTTC. The full variable domain, its missing parts supplied by reference TRBV2 and TRBJ2-1, is EPEVTQTPSHQVTQMGQEVILRCVPISNHLYFYWYRQILGQKVEFLVSFYNNEISEKSEIFDDQFSVERPDGSNFTLKIRSTKLEDSAMYFCASRPSRGNNEQFFGPGTRLTVL.

The chain couples TRBV20-1 to TRBJ1-4; D unresolved. Trimming took 4 bases from V and 0 from J, leaving 6 bases between them. CDR3 length: 13 residues. CDR1 is DFQATT, CDR2 SNEGSKA, per germline (reference sequence). CDR3 DNA sequence: TGCAGTGCTATCCGGGCAACTAATGAAAAACTGTTTTTT. Its protein product is CSAIRATNEKLFF.